Below are 25 T cell receptor beta chains sequenced from a single sample in a study of cytomegalovirus exposure and HLA in healthy donors. This PCR relied on a set of 60 Vbeta primers and 13 Jbeta primers. TCRdb's copy holds only in-frame clones and misses some; the assay was immunoSEQ multiplex PCR. The sample shows 70,000 or so clones, and about 0.83% sits with its ten largest clones. Material: PBMCs. These TCRs come from a boy aged 5-17 years in good health and CMV-seronegative.

This chain joins TRBV30 and TRBJ2-1, with TRBD2 matching over 8 bases. This CDR3 region has 13 residues. CDR1 is GTSNPN, CDR2 SVGIG, per germline (reference sequence). The junction had 12 bases not matched to a gene; V was cut back by 8 bases and J by 9 bases. DNA of the CDR3: TGTGCCGGGGTCTTCGGGGGGGCCTTTGAGCAGTTCTTC. Protein product: CAGVFGGAFEQFF.

The rearrangement uses TRBV30 and TRBJ2-1; D remains unclear. V gave up 4 bases and J gave up 9 bases, with 19 bases separating them. The CDR3 is 14 residues long. Germline loops: CDR1 GTSNPN, CDR2 SVGIG (reference sequence). CDR3 loop: CAWKGLQAPGEQFF. CDR3 sequence (DNA): TGTGCCTGGAAAGGTCTCCAGGCTCCCGGTGAGCAGTTCTTC.

The chain couples TRBV10-3 to TRBJ1-2; maybe TRBD1 (6 bases). V dropped 1 base and J dropped 4 bases, with 13 bases sitting between them. Per germline, CDR1 ENHRY and CDR2 SYGVKD. The CDR3 is 15 amino acids. The CDR3 reads CAISEWGGQTYGYTF. The DNA for the CDR3 is TGTGCCATCAGTGAGTGGGGGGGGCAGACCTATGGCTACACCTTC.

This chain connects TRBV5-4 to TRBJ2-1; 13 bases fit TRBD2. Germline V lookup: CDR1 SGHNT, CDR2 YYREEE (reference sequence). The CDR3 runs to 18 residues. The V and J ends lost 3 bases and 8 bases, in that order; junction bases with no gene match: 14. The chain's CDR3 is CASSYGLAGVRGVDEQFF. Written as DNA, the CDR3 is TGTGCCAGCAGCTACGGACTAGCGGGAGTTAGGGGAGTTGATGAGCAGTTCTTC.

V is TRBV4-2 and J is TRBJ1-2; 9 bases align to TRBD1. Germline CDR1 reads LGHNA; CDR2 reads YNFKEQ. With V trimmed by 4 bases and J by 8 bases, 11 bases remained unmatched. The CDR3 consists of 15 residues. DNA of the CDR3: TGTGCCAGCAGCCTCGCTACAGGGGGCTCAAGGGGCTACACCTTC. Translating gives CASSLATGGSRGYTF.

This rearrangement joins TRBV2 to TRBJ2-1; 8 bases match TRBD2. CDR3 length equals 15 residues. V lost 7 bases to trimming and J lost 7 bases; unmatched junction nucleotides: 12. Germline lookup yields CDR1 SNHLY and CDR2 FYNNEI. CDR3 protein: CASTLPRGGINEQFF. CDR3 sequence (DNA): TGTGCCAGCACCCTCCCTCGCGGGGGGATAAATGAGCAGTTCTTC.

In nucleotides, the CDR3 is TGCGCCAGCAGCTTGGGAGGCTCTGGGGCCAACGTCCTGACTTTC. Its protein product is CASSLGGSGANVLTF. The rearrangement uses TRBV5-1 and TRBJ2-6, with no clear D. The V gene's germline CDR1 is SGHRS and CDR2 YFSETQ. The CDR3 contains 15 residues. V was cut by 0 bases and J by 0 bases, with 4 bases left in between. The whole variable domain, remainder taken from reference TRBV5-1 and TRBJ2-6, is KAGVTQTPRYLIKTRGQQVTLSCSPISGHRSVSWYQQTPGQGLQFLFEYFSETQRNKGNFPGRFSGRQFSNSRSEMNVSTLELGDSALYLCASSLGGSGANVLTFGAGSRLTVL.

Points on this clone: One end of the junction fails to match germline, which may point to a read error. V gene TRBV5-4 combines with J gene TRBJ1-1; no firm D call. The CDR3 is 13 amino acids. The V gene's germline CDR1 is SGHNT and CDR2 YYREEE (reference sequence). The CDR3 bases are TGTGCCACCAGCCTGTCTCGGAACACTGAAGCTTTCTTT. Its translation is CATSLSRNTEAFF.

The chain uses TRBV5-1 and TRBJ1-6; D is uncertain. V was clipped by 0 bases and J by 7 bases, with 8 bases between them. Germline V lookup: CDR1 SGHRS, CDR2 YFSETQ. The CDR3 runs 14 residues. The CDR3 DNA is TGCGCCAGCAGCTTGGTCGCGGGGAATTCACCCCTCCACTTT. Its translation: CASSLVAGNSPLHF.

The chain couples TRBV27 to TRBJ1-5, with 8 bases matching TRBD1. The germline CDR1 and CDR2 sequences are MNHEY and SMNVEV (reference sequence). The CDR3 covers 15 residues. J gave up 3 bases and V 6 bases, and 7 bases lay outside the gene matches. The CDR3 loop reads CASSRSTGANQPQHF. The CDR3 DNA is TGTGCCAGCAGCCGCTCGACAGGGGCCAATCAGCCCCAGCATTTT.

The chain carries TRBV4-3 and TRBJ1-3; 7 positions match TRBD1. CDR3 length: 19 residues. Germline CDR1 reads LGHNA; CDR2 reads YSLEER. J was trimmed by 3 bases and V by 0 bases; bases with no gene match: 14. CDR3 nucleotide sequence: TGCGCCAGCAGCCAAGAGGCAGGGGGTTATACTCCCTTTGGAAACACCATATATTTT. It yields the protein CASSQEAGGYTPFGNTIYF.

The chain uses TRBV2 and TRBJ1-1, with TRBD1 as a possible D gene (5 bases). CDR3 length equals 13 residues. Germline V lookup: CDR1 SNHLY, CDR2 FYNNEI. The V gene lost 7 bases and the J gene lost 8 bases, with 17 bases spanning the gap. CDR3 nucleotides: TGTGCCAGCATGGTCGACAGCCCGGCCGAAGCTTTCTTT. Translated, it gives CASMVDSPAEAFF.

J is TRBJ1-3 and V is TRBV6-1; 7 nucleotides match TRBD1. V trimming: 6 bases; J trimming: 2 bases; junction bases outside the gene matches: 4. The CDR3 has 14 residues. Germline V CDR1 and CDR2: MNHNS, SASEGT. CDR3 sequence: CASRMTGTGNTIYF. CDR3 sequence (DNA): TGTGCCAGCAGAATGACAGGGACTGGAAACACCATATATTTT.

The chain recombines TRBV7-3 with TRBJ2-1; TRBD2 agrees at 11 bases. With V trimmed by 3 bases and J by 6 bases, 10 bases remained unmatched. The CDR3 is made up of 17 amino acids. Per the germline V gene, CDR1 is SGHTA and CDR2 is FQGTGA. CDR3 residues: CASSFTVGLAGINEQFF. CDR3 DNA: TGTGCCAGCAGCTTCACCGTAGGACTAGCGGGTATCAATGAGCAGTTCTTC.

The V gene is TRBV4-3, the J gene TRBJ1-2, with D uncertain. Germline V gives CDR1 LGHNA, CDR2 YSLEER. Deletions cut 0 bases from V and 8 bases from J, with 19 bases between. This CDR3 spans 16 amino acids. DNA of the CDR3: TGCGCCAGCAGCCAAGATATTACAGCCGAAGTGCTGGGCTACACCTTC. Protein product: CASSQDITAEVLGYTF.

The genes are TRBV6-5 and TRBJ2-1; 8 bases are a match to TRBD1. Unmatched junction bases numbered 9, after V lost 5 bases and J lost 6 bases. Per the germline V gene, CDR1 is MNHEY and CDR2 is SVGAGI. The CDR3 totals 15 residues. The CDR3 DNA reads TGTGCCAGCAGTAATCAGGGGGCAAGCTTCAATGAGCAGTTCTTC. It is translated as CASSNQGASFNEQFF.

The V call is TRBV29-1, the J call TRBJ2-3; TRBD2 is a possible D gene (6 bases). The V gene's germline CDR1 is SQVTM and CDR2 ANQGSEA. The CDR3 contains 12 residues. Trimming left V 4 bases short and J 2 bases short, with 7 bases between. For the CDR3, the DNA is TGCAGCGTTGGGACTAACACAGATACGCAGTATTTT. It specifies CSVGTNTDTQYF.

The rearrangement uses TRBV5-1 and TRBJ1-3; possibly TRBD1 for D (6 bases). This CDR3 region has 16 residues. Trimming shortened V by 5 bases and J by 0 bases, and 15 bases separated the two germline ends. CDR1 is SGHRS and CDR2 is YFSETQ in the germline V gene. CDR3 protein: CASSPGDRSSGNTIYF. CDR3 DNA: TGCGCCAGCAGTCCCGGCGACAGGAGCTCTGGAAACACCATATATTTT.

V and J are TRBV9 and TRBJ1-2, with a weak D call TRBD1 (6 bases). This CDR3 spans 18 amino acids. The germline CDR1 and CDR2 sequences are SGDLS and YYNGEE. With 4 bases removed from V and 4 bases from J, the gap between germline ends came to 26 bases. The DNA of the CDR3 is TGTGCCAGCAGCCCGAACCGGGGTGAGACAGGTCTGGTCTATGGCTACACCTTC. Residues: CASSPNRGETGLVYGYTF.

The genes are TRBV7-9 and TRBJ2-5; D not certain. This CDR3 is 16 amino acids long. Trimming cost V 5 bases and J 4 bases, with 20 bases left between them. Germline V lookup: CDR1 SEHNR, CDR2 FQNEAQ (reference sequence). In DNA, the CDR3 is TGTGCCAGCAGCCCCCAAACCAGTCCCGGCGGAGAGACCCAGTACTTC. Amino acids: CASSPQTSPGGETQYF.

The J gene is TRBJ2-1, the V gene TRBV9, with unresolved D. V lost 4 bases and J lost 8, with 13 bases in between. The CDR3 extends over 13 amino acids. Per germline, CDR1 SGDLS and CDR2 YYNGEE. CDR3 sequence reads: CASSQRPRDEQFF. Written as DNA, the CDR3 is TGTGCCAGCAGCCAGAGGCCCCGGGATGAGCAGTTCTTC.

The J gene is TRBJ2-5, the V gene TRBV7-2; 8 bases fit TRBD2. CDR3 length equals 14 residues. With 5 bases clipped from V and 7 bases from J, the junction kept 9 bases outside the gene matches. Germline V gene sequence: CDR1 SGHTA, CDR2 FQGNSA. The DNA for the CDR3 is TGTGCCAGCAGCCGAACTAGCGGTGTTTCGACCCAGTACTTC. It encodes CASSRTSGVSTQYF.

The chain employs TRBV27 and TRBJ2-6; D ambiguous. The CDR3 sequence is 14 residues long. V was pared by 3 bases and J by 0 bases, with 3 bases between. The germline V gene encodes CDR1 MNHEY and CDR2 SMNVEV (reference sequence). The CDR3 is CASSFHSGANVLTF. Written as DNA, the CDR3 is TGTGCCAGCAGTTTCCACTCTGGGGCCAACGTCCTGACTTTC. The full variable domain, rest sourced from reference TRBV27 and TRBJ2-6, is EAQVTQNPRYLITVTGKKLTVTCSQNMNHEYMSWYRQDPGLGLRQIYYSMNVEVTDKGDVPEGYKVSRKEKRNFPLILESPSPNQTSLYFCASSFHSGANVLTFGAGSRLTVL.

The V gene is TRBV14, the J gene TRBJ2-1; the D is unclear. The V end lost 1 base, the J end lost 6 bases, and 16 bases lay between the germline ends. Germline CDR1 is SGHDN and CDR2 is FVKESK. This CDR3 spans 16 amino acids. The DNA for the CDR3 is TGTGCCAGCAGCCAAGTAGGCGGAGATCGGATCAATGAGCAGTTCTTC. Translating gives CASSQVGGDRINEQFF. Complete variable domain (other parts from reference TRBV14 and TRBJ2-1): EAGVTQFPSHSVIEKGQTVTLRCDPISGHDNLYWYRRVMGKEIKFLLHFVKESKQDESGMPNNRFLAERTGGTYSTLKVQPAELEDSGVYFCASSQVGGDRINEQFFGPGTRLTVL.

This rearrangement joins TRBV5-4 to TRBJ2-7, with D perhaps matching TRBD2 (5 bases). The length of the CDR3 is 14 residues. CDR1 SGHNT and CDR2 YYREEE come from the germline V gene (reference sequence). V lost 2 bases and J lost 2, with 11 bases in between. The CDR3 DNA reads as TGTGCCAGCAGCTTACCGGGAATCGCCTACGAGCAGTACTTC. It translates to CASSLPGIAYEQYF.